The 8 T cell receptor beta chains listed next were all sequenced from one sample in a study of shared clonotypes between healthy human individuals. Repertoires were generated with immunoSEQ multiplex PCR, while TCRdb's copy carries only in-frame clones and drops some. Among about 2.4 million clones listed, approximately 90% were seen once. The sequencing sample was made of naive CD4+ T cells sorted from blood. The subset here: CD45RA+ positively selected. Every receptor here comes from a young man in good health.

Concerning this clone: One end of the junction fails to match germline, which may point to a read error. The chain employs TRBV7-7 and TRBJ2-2, with D possibly TRBD1 on 5 matching bases. The germline CDR1 and CDR2 sequences are SSHAT and FNYEAQ (reference sequence). The CDR3 consists of 15 residues. The chain's CDR3 is CASSLGPGPTGELFF. CDR3 DNA: TGTGCTAGCAGCTTAGGACCAGGGCCGACCGGGGAGCTGTTTTTT.

The chain is built from TRBV7-3 and TRBJ2-3; 8 bases align to TRBD1. There are 16 residues in the CDR3. Per germline, CDR1 SGHTA and CDR2 FQGTGA. Germline trimming cut 5 bases from V and 5 bases from J; bases unmatched to any gene: 12. CDR3 coding DNA: TGTGCCAGCAGCACCGGACAGGGAACCCGATTAGATACGCAGTATTTT. Translating it yields CASSTGQGTRLDTQYF.

The chain uses TRBV5-6 and TRBJ2-5, with TRBD2 matching 11 bases. Trimming removed 4 bases from V and 2 bases from J; junction bases left unmatched: 4. CDR3 length: 15 amino acids. The germline V gene encodes CDR1 SGHDT and CDR2 YYEEEE. The CDR3 DNA sequence: TGTGCCAGCAGCGCACTAGCGGGGGCACAAGAGACCCAGTACTTC. Protein: CASSALAGAQETQYF. Drawing the rest from reference TRBV5-6 and TRBJ2-5, the complete variable domain is DAGVTQSPTHLIKTRGQQVTLRCSPKSGHDTVSWYQQALGQGPQFIFQYYEEEERQRGNFPDRFSGHQFPNYSSELNVNALLLGDSALYLCASSALAGAQETQYFGPGTRLLVL.

This clone was seen once. Other nucleotide sequences in the sample specify the same CDR3. The chain links TRBV20-1 to TRBJ1-3, with a tentative D call TRBD1 (5 bases). The CDR3 consists of 11 residues. V shed 6 bases and J shed 4 bases, with 7 bases lying between them. Germline CDR1 is DFQATT and CDR2 is SNEGSKA (reference sequence). The CDR3 protein is CSARQGNTIYF. The DNA of the CDR3 is TGCAGTGCGAGACAGGGAAACACCATATATTTT.

In the case of this clone: Other DNA sequences in the sample encode the same CDR3. The V call is TRBV19, the J call TRBJ1-5; D is uncertain. In germline, CDR1 is LNHDA, CDR2 SQIVND (reference sequence). V lost 0 bases and J 2 bases, leaving 5 bases between the germline ends. The CDR3 has 14 amino acids. This CDR3 is CASSIDGGNQPQHF. The CDR3 DNA is TGTGCCAGTAGTATAGACGGAGGCAATCAGCCCCAGCATTTT. The whole variable domain, filled in from reference TRBV19 and TRBJ1-5, reads DGGITQSPKYLFRKEGQNVTLSCEQNLNHDAMYWYRQDPGQGLRLIYYSQIVNDFQKGDIAEGYSVSREKKESFPLTVTSAQKNPTAFYLCASSIDGGNQPQHFGDGTRLSIL.

This chain connects TRBV6-6 to TRBJ2-1; 13 bases match TRBD2. The CDR3 extends over 16 amino acids. The germline gives CDR1 MNHNY, CDR2 SVGAGI (reference sequence). Trimming removed 4 bases from V and 13 bases from J; junction bases left unmatched: 13. The CDR3 reads CASSSSGTSGTRIQFF. The CDR3 coding sequence is TGTGCCAGCAGTTCTTCCGGGACTAGCGGGACCCGCATACAGTTCTTC.

V usage is TRBV7-2 and J usage is TRBJ1-2, with D uncertain. Germline assignment: CDR1 SGHTA and CDR2 FQGNSA. The CDR3 is 12 amino acids. Trimming left V 4 bases short and J 4 bases short, with 7 bases between. The CDR3 sequence is CASSSDTYGYTF. The CDR3 bases are TGTGCCAGCAGCTCCGACACCTATGGCTACACCTTC.

V and J are TRBV7-3 and TRBJ2-3; D gene ambiguous. The CDR3 has 13 residues. Trimming removed 4 bases at V and 5 bases at J, with 10 bases between. CDR1 is SGHTA, CDR2 FQGTGA, per germline. The CDR3 region has the DNA TGTGCCAGCAGCTCGCGGCTGGGAGATACGCAGTATTTT. The encoded protein is CASSSRLGDTQYF.